This T cell receptor beta chain was identified in a study of response to subunit inactivated influenza vaccine. This clonotype was seen more than once but under ten times. The V gene's germline CDR1 is SGHTA and CDR2 FQGNSA. V shed 4 bases and J shed 0 bases, with 9 bases lying between them. The CDR3 is 15 amino acids. TCRdb independently ran MiXCR on the RT-PCR reads; one entry per CDR3 protein. The table shows 500,000 to 750,000 distinct CDR3 sequences, with about 15% occurring only once. The specimen comprised PBMCs from blood, sampled about 13 days after vaccination. The chain links TRBV7-2 to TRBJ2-2; the D gene is possibly TRBD2 (5 bases). The receptor was derived from a man aged 45-65 years who received an inactivated influenza vaccine. The CDR3 bases are TGTGCCAGCAGCTCGGACGGGGCGAACACCGGGGAGCTGTTTTTT. Translating gives CASSSDGANTGELFF. Full variable domain (remainder filled in from reference TRBV7-2 and TRBJ2-2): GAGVSQSPSNKVTEKGKDVELRCDPISGHTALYWYRQSLGQGLEFLIYFQGNSAPDKSGLPSDRFSAERTGGSVSTLTIQRTQQEDSAVYLCASSSDGANTGELFFGEGSRLTVL.